Below, 29 T cell receptor beta chains from the same sample are listed, as sequenced in a study of CD8+CD57+ T cells in acquired aplastic anemia. Individuals selected for sequencing had exhibited CD8+CD57+ cell expansion on flow cytometry. Both TCR beta VDJ combination and CDR3 sequence profiling were carried out. Genomic DNA was the template for this profiling. TCRdb analysed the reads with MiXCR anew, one entry per CDR3 protein. The profile shows more than 95,000 distinct CDR3 sequences, over 30% of them singletons. What was sequenced was sorted CD4+, CD8+, or CD8+CD57+ T cells (not recorded which) from PBMCs. These receptors came from a human donor with aplastic anemia.

This clonotype appeared many times. This chain joins TRBV11-1 and TRBJ2-3, with D possibly being TRBD1 (5 bases). The CDR3 sequence is 17 residues long. The germline V gene has CDR1 SGHAT and CDR2 FQDESV (reference sequence). Trimming took off 4 bases at V and 1 base at J, with 18 bases between the two ends. CDR3 sequence reads: CASSSRVSTFGTDTQYF. In DNA form, the CDR3 reads TGTGCCAGCAGCTCCAGGGTTTCGACCTTTGGCACAGATACGCAGTATTTT.

In this sample, this clonotype turned up many times. The gene calls are TRBV3-1 and TRBJ1-6; the match to TRBD1 covers 9 bases. V dropped 4 bases and J dropped 10; count of bases not matched to a gene: 11. This CDR3 comprises 16 residues. The germline gives CDR1 LGHDT, CDR2 YNNKEL (reference sequence). CDR3 nucleotides: TGTGCCAGCAGCCGCTCACCGGGACAGGGTGAGTCACCCCTCCACTTT. Its translation: CASSRSPGQGESPLHF.

This clonotype was observed at least ten times. CDR3 nucleotide sequence: TGTGCCAGCAGCAACCGTGGGGCCCTCCTCAATGAGCAGTTCTTC. It translates to CASSNRGALLNEQFF. This sequence joins TRBV7-6 and TRBJ2-1; a weak D match, TRBD1 (5 bases). V lost 5 bases, J lost 6 bases, and 17 bases lay in between. The CDR3 runs 15 residues. Germline values: CDR1 SGHVS, CDR2 FNYEAQ. Based on the CDR3 plus reference TRBV7-6 and TRBJ2-1, the full variable domain is GAGVSQSPRYKVTKRGQDVALRCDPISGHVSLYWYRQALGQGPEFLTYFNYEAQQDKSGLPNDRFSAERPEGSISTLTIQRTEQRDSAMYRCASSNRGALLNEQFFGPGTRLTVL.

This clonotype was seen a few times. Germline and junction disagree at one end, which may indicate a read error. The rearrangement links TRBV11-3 to TRBJ2-3, with a possible D match to TRBD1 (6 bases). The CDR3 covers 14 residues. Per the germline V gene, CDR1 is SGHNT and CDR2 is YENEEA. The CDR3 region is CARSQNRVTDTQYF. The CDR3 DNA reads TGTGCCCGCAGCCAGAACAGGGTAACAGATACGCAGTATTTT.

This clonotype appeared many times. V is TRBV5-1 and J is TRBJ1-1, with D uncertain. The germline V gene has CDR1 SGHRS and CDR2 YFSETQ. This CDR3 region has 14 residues. Trimming removed 0 bases from V and 1 base from J, with 7 bases in between. Here the CDR3 reads CASSLAGENTEAFF. In DNA form, the CDR3 reads TGCGCCAGCAGCTTGGCAGGAGAGAACACTGAAGCTTTCTTT.

This clonotype appeared many times. This sequence joins TRBV7-2 and TRBJ2-3; no clear D gene. The CDR3 extends over 13 amino acids. Germline assignment: CDR1 SGHTA and CDR2 FQGNSA. V lost 3 bases, J lost 1 base, and 5 bases lay in between. CDR3 bases: TGTGCCAGCAGCTTGGATCGCACAGATACGCAGTATTTT. It yields the protein CASSLDRTDTQYF.

This clonotype was recorded many times. V usage is TRBV7-2 and J usage is TRBJ2-5; 11 bases match TRBD2. Germline V gene lookup returns CDR1 SGHTA and CDR2 FQGNSA. V shed 5 bases, J shed 1 base, and the junction held 3 bases outside the gene matches. CDR3 length: 15 residues. CDR3 residues: CASSPTSGVQETQYF. The CDR3 nucleotides read TGTGCCAGCAGCCCGACTAGCGGGGTCCAAGAGACCCAGTACTTC.

CDR3: CATSLDRVRYEQYF. In DNA, the CDR3 is TGTGCCACCAGCCTCGACAGGGTCCGGTACGAGCAGTACTTC. The genes are TRBV15 and TRBJ2-7; 7 positions agree with TRBD1. The trim removed 5 bases at V and 4 bases at J, leaving 8 bases unmatched. The length of the CDR3 is 14 residues. Germline V gene sequence: CDR1 LNHNV, CDR2 YYDKDF (reference sequence). The entire variable domain, with the rest obtained from reference TRBV15 and TRBJ2-7, is as follows: DAMVIQNPRYQVTQFGKPVTLSCSQTLNHNVMYWYQQKSSQAPKLLFHYYDKDFNNEADTPDNFQSRRPNTSFCFLDIRSPGLGDTAMYLCATSLDRVRYEQYFGPGTRLTVT.

This clonotype was detected ten times or more. V usage is TRBV2 and J usage is TRBJ1-1; D is unclear. The CDR3 is 13 residues long. Looked up from germline, CDR1 is SNHLY and CDR2 is FYNNEI. V shed 4 bases and J shed 1 base, with 7 bases lying between them. CDR3 sequence: CASSVSSNTEAFF. The CDR3 coding sequence is TGTGCCAGCAGTGTAAGTTCGAACACTGAAGCTTTCTTT.

The chain combines TRBV7-2 with TRBJ1-1; D is perhaps TRBD1 (6 bases). Germline V gives CDR1 SGHTA, CDR2 FQGNSA. V was shortened by 7 bases and J by 0 bases, with 15 bases between the two germline ends. This CDR3 comprises 15 residues. CDR3 nucleotide sequence: TGTGCCAGCACCCCCCAGGGGATTATGAACACTGAAGCTTTCTTT. Its protein product is CASTPQGIMNTEAFF.

This clonotype was observed a single time. At one of its ends the junction is not consistent with the germline gene, which may arise from a read error. The chain links TRBV7-2 to TRBJ2-6, with 7 nucleotides matching TRBD1. This CDR3 has 14 amino acids. The V gene's germline CDR1 is SGHTA and CDR2 FQGNSA. The CDR3 DNA sequence: TGTGCCAGCAGCTTGACAGGGAACCCGAACACTGAAGCTTTC. As protein: CASSLTGNPNTEAF.

This clonotype was found a few times. The chain employs TRBV24-1 and TRBJ2-1; D not certain. This CDR3 has 12 residues. The V gene's germline CDR1 is KGHDR and CDR2 SFDVKD. The CDR3 loop is CVTSDLGNEQFF. In DNA form, the CDR3 reads TGTGTTACCAGTGACCTGGGGAATGAGCAGTTCTTC.

This clonotype was counted many times. The gene calls are TRBV5-4 and TRBJ1-1; D is unresolved. The V gene's germline CDR1 is SGHNT and CDR2 YYREEE (reference sequence). V shed 0 bases and J shed 0 bases, with 9 bases lying between them. This CDR3 region has 15 residues. CDR3: CASSLEARMNTEAFF. CDR3 sequence (DNA): TGTGCCAGCAGCTTGGAGGCCAGAATGAACACTGAAGCTTTCTTT.

This rearrangement joins TRBV7-9 to TRBJ2-7, with D tentatively TRBD1 (6 bases). Germline CDR1 is SEHNR and CDR2 is FQNEAQ (reference sequence). The CDR3 is 13 amino acids. Between the trimmed V and J ends, which lost 4 bases and 2 bases, there was a span of 9 bases. The CDR3 nucleotides read TGTGCCAGCAGCTCCCGGACAGCCTACGAGCAGTACTTC. It is translated as CASSSRTAYEQYF.

This clonotype was observed many times. The CDR3 DNA sequence: TGTGCCAGCAGCTTCAGAGTGAACACTGAAGCTTTCTTT. This encodes CASSFRVNTEAFF. This rearrangement joins TRBV7-2 to TRBJ1-1; D remains unclear. Looked up from germline, CDR1 is SGHTA and CDR2 is FQGNSA. The CDR3 has 13 amino acids. Trimming stripped 3 bases from V and 0 bases from J, with 5 bases between.

This clonotype has more than one count but fewer than ten. The chain is built from TRBV15 and TRBJ2-7; 9 bases map to TRBD1. Germline V gene data show CDR1 as LNHNV and CDR2 as YYDKDF (reference sequence). V lost 8 bases to trimming and J lost 6 bases; unmatched junction nucleotides: 14. The CDR3 covers 15 residues. The CDR3 region is CATADRGLAGREQYF. CDR3 DNA: TGTGCCACCGCGGACAGGGGTCTTGCGGGTCGCGAGCAGTACTTC.

Many counts were recorded for this clonotype. The CDR3 is CSVSSTGSTKNIQYF. The CDR3, as DNA: TGCAGTGTTTCGTCTACAGGGTCAACCAAAAACATTCAGTACTTC. The genes are TRBV20-1 and TRBJ2-4; tentative D call: TRBD1 (6 bases). The CDR3 consists of 15 residues. Germline CDR1 and CDR2: DFQATT and SNEGSKA (reference sequence). Trimming took off 7 bases at V and 2 bases at J, with 18 bases between the two ends.

This clonotype has ten or more counts. The chain is built from TRBV20-1 and TRBJ1-1; D perhaps matches TRBD1 (6 bases). Germline values: CDR1 DFQATT, CDR2 SNEGSKA (reference sequence). The CDR3 is 13 amino acids. Trimming pared 7 bases from V and 0 bases from J, leaving 12 bases between. This CDR3 reads CSVQDSMNTEAFF. The DNA of the CDR3 is TGCAGTGTTCAGGACAGCATGAACACTGAAGCTTTCTTT.

The chain is built from TRBV6-1 and TRBJ1-1; TRBD1 agrees at 8 bases. The CDR3 has 14 residues. Germline V gives CDR1 MNHNS, CDR2 SASEGT. Losses at the gene ends were 5 bases for V and 4 bases for J; bases not matched to a gene: 6. Here the CDR3 reads CASSPGQGRTEAFF. DNA of the CDR3: TGTGCCAGCAGTCCCGGACAGGGCCGCACTGAAGCTTTCTTT.

This clonotype has a handful of counts. CDR3: CASSVGQAATEAFF. CDR3 sequence (DNA): TGTGCCAGCAGTGTCGGACAGGCGGCTACTGAAGCTTTCTTT. This chain links TRBV6-1 with TRBJ1-1; TRBD1 aligns across 7 bases. Per germline, CDR1 MNHNS and CDR2 SASEGT. The length of the CDR3 is 14 residues. V lost 4 bases and J lost 5; bases outside the gene matches: 7.

The chain combines TRBV29-1 with TRBJ1-1; D may be TRBD1 (6 bases). The germline V gene has CDR1 SQVTM and CDR2 ANQGSEA. The CDR3 extends over 12 amino acids. Trimming took off 7 bases at V and 8 bases at J, with 17 bases between the two ends. CDR3 coding DNA: TGCAGCGCGCCAATACAGGGCAGGGAAGCTTTCTTT. Residues: CSAPIQGREAFF.

Many counts were recorded for this clonotype. J is TRBJ2-7 and V is TRBV6-1, with D possibly being TRBD2 (6 bases). V lost 3 bases to trimming and J lost 4 bases, with 16 bases between them. The CDR3 totals 15 residues. CDR1 MNHNS and CDR2 SASEGT come from the germline V gene. The CDR3, as DNA: TGTGCCAGCAGTGATGAGGAGGGGATCGGGTACGAGCAGTACTTC. Its protein product is CASSDEEGIGYEQYF.

This clonotype was seen only a few times. The chain has TRBV29-1 and TRBJ2-5; D is unclear. The V gene lost 2 bases and the J gene lost 11 bases, with 9 bases spanning the gap. The germline V gene has CDR1 SQVTM and CDR2 ANQGSEA. This CDR3 has 10 amino acids. The CDR3 sequence is CSVELAPQYF. The CDR3 nucleotides read TGCAGCGTTGAATTGGCACCTCAGTACTTC.

The chain uses TRBV7-9 and TRBJ2-2; D is ambiguous. V was trimmed by 5 bases and J by 8 bases, leaving 9 bases between them. CDR3 length: 12 residues. Looked up from germline, CDR1 is SEHNR and CDR2 is FQNEAQ (reference sequence). The CDR3 sequence is CASSPSRGELFF. CDR3 nucleotides: TGTGCCAGCAGCCCTAGTAGAGGGGAGCTGTTTTTT.

The chain uses TRBV15 and TRBJ1-2, with unresolved D. Per germline, CDR1 LNHNV and CDR2 YYDKDF (reference sequence). V shed 3 bases and J shed 2 bases, with 16 bases lying between them. The CDR3 has 16 amino acids. CDR3 in DNA: TGTGCCACCAGCAGCAGCGTCGAGGGAGGGAACTATGGCTACACCTTC. Translated, it gives CATSSSVEGGNYGYTF.

This clonotype has just a few counts. The chain carries TRBV5-1 and TRBJ1-3; no definite D call. Trimming left V 0 bases short and J 0 bases short, with 10 bases between. In germline, CDR1 is SGHRS, CDR2 YFSETQ. The CDR3 runs to 16 residues. The CDR3, as DNA: TGCGCCAGCAGCTTGGAATCATGGCCCTCTGGAAACACCATATATTTT. This encodes CASSLESWPSGNTIYF.

About this clonotype: This may come from a read error, since a much larger clone is one base off. This sequence joins TRBV5-6 and TRBJ2-7, with 9 bases aligning to TRBD1. The CDR3 sequence is 14 residues long. The J segment lost 5 bases and the V segment lost 2 bases, leaving 5 bases of the junction unmatched. The germline V gene has CDR1 SGHDT and CDR2 YYEEEE. CDR3 sequence reads: CASSLQGAAHEQYV. CDR3 nucleotide sequence: TGTGCCAGCAGCTTACAGGGGGCAGCCCACGAGCAGTACGTC.

The chain is built from TRBV24-1 and TRBJ2-3; D may be TRBD2 (6 bases). V shed 7 bases and J shed 6 bases, with 22 bases lying between them. Germline V gives CDR1 KGHDR, CDR2 SFDVKD. The CDR3 has 16 amino acids. The CDR3, as DNA: TGTGCCACCAGCCAGGAGGGGTCCGGGCCAGCGGATACGCAGTATTTT. Translated, it gives CATSQEGSGPADTQYF.

To note about this clonotype: Likely a read error: the CDR3 ends without its conserved phenylalanine or tryptophan. The V gene is TRBV7-1, the J gene TRBJ2-2; 11 bases are a match to TRBD2. TRBV7-1 is an ORF, with its function uncertain. With V trimmed by 3 bases and J by 5 bases, 17 bases remained unmatched. The CDR3 runs 20 residues. CDR3 residues: CASSSGRETSGDTETGELFL. Here the CDR3 DNA reads TGTGCCAGCAGCTCCGGACGGGAGACTAGCGGGGACACAGAAACCGGGGAGCTGTTTCTT.